Included here is one T cell receptor beta chain sequence, with context. Some clones are missing from TCRdb's copy, which holds only in-frame ones; the method was immunoSEQ multiplex PCR. The sample contains about 120,000 clones, about 78% of which appear only once. This record comes from a study of blood T cell repertoires in COVID-19. Looking at the study overall: The cDNA or gDNA used as material had been derived from T cells, B-cell-depleted T cells, or PBMCs.

V dropped 2 bases and J dropped 8; count of bases not matched to a gene: 16. This CDR3 comprises 18 residues. Germline assignment: CDR1 SGHRS and CDR2 YFSETQ. This clonotype was obtained from a man between 65 and 85 years old with acute or convalescent COVID-19. The sequenced material came from peripheral blood. This chain links TRBV5-1 with TRBJ1-2, with 12 bases aligning to TRBD1. CDR3 DNA sequence: TGCGCCAGCAGCTTATTAGTCGGGACAGGGGGCTCCACCCGAGGCTACACCTTC. Its translation: CASSLLVGTGGSTRGYTF.